The next 14 T cell receptor beta chains were all read from a single sample in a study of cytomegalovirus exposure and HLA in healthy donors. PCR primers comprised 60 Vbeta and 13 Jbeta primers. The method was immunoSEQ multiplex PCR; TCRdb's version includes in-frame clones alone and lacks a portion of them. The top ten clones hold 3.5% to 4.5% of a sample with about 130,000 clones, less than 80% of them seen once. The sample consisted of PBMCs. All receptors derive from a young man in good health and CMV-seronegative.

This chain links TRBV9 with TRBJ1-2; 9 bases fit TRBD1. The CDR3 runs 13 residues. Germline-derived CDR1 and CDR2 are SGDLS and YYNGEE. Losses at the gene ends were 1 base for V and 8 bases for J; bases not matched to a gene: 3. This CDR3 reads CASSVNRGLGYTF. The CDR3 nucleotides are TGTGCCAGCAGCGTAAACAGGGGGCTGGGCTACACCTTC.

Notes on this clone: The sample has other DNA sequences that encode this CDR3 too. This chain joins TRBV7-7 and TRBJ1-6; weak D call: TRBD1 (5 bases). The germline CDR1 and CDR2 sequences are SSHAT and FNYEAQ (reference sequence). Trimming cost V 4 bases and J 1 base, with 11 bases left between them. The CDR3 totals 16 residues. The CDR3 loop reads CASSCTQGSYNSPLHF. CDR3 nucleotide sequence: TGTGCCAGCAGCTGCACCCAGGGTTCCTATAATTCACCCCTCCACTTT.

J is TRBJ1-1 and V is TRBV18; D call uncertain. The length of the CDR3 is 15 residues. Germline CDR1 and CDR2: KGHSH and LQKENI. Trimming pared 3 bases from V and 8 bases from J, leaving 19 bases between. The CDR3 nucleotides read TGTGCCAGCTCACCGCGACAAAGTGAGACTAAGGAAGCTTTCTTT. Translated: CASSPRQSETKEAFF. Looking up the rest from reference TRBV18 and TRBJ1-1 gives the full variable domain: NAGVMQNPRHLVRRRGQEARLRCSPMKGHSHVYWYRQLPEEGLKFMVYLQKENIIDESGMPKERFSAEFPKEGPSILRIQQVVRGDSAAYFCASSPRQSETKEAFFGQGTRLTVV.

The chain is built from TRBV7-7 and TRBJ1-1; D unclear. Per germline, CDR1 SSHAT and CDR2 FNYEAQ (reference sequence). This CDR3 comprises 20 residues. The V gene lost 0 bases and the J gene lost 0 bases, with 23 bases spanning the gap. CDR3 protein: CASSLARGIDGVRVNTEAFF. The CDR3 nucleotides read TGTGCCAGCAGCTTAGCGCGGGGAATAGATGGTGTCCGGGTGAACACTGAAGCTTTCTTT.

The chain recombines TRBV5-1 with TRBJ2-7; D not resolved. Trimming took off 0 bases at V and 0 bases at J, with 7 bases between the two ends. Germline lookup yields CDR1 SGHRS and CDR2 YFSETQ. The CDR3 is 14 amino acids. The CDR3, as DNA: TGCGCCAGCAGCTTGGTAGTCTTCTCCTACGAGCAGTACTTC. It translates to CASSLVVFSYEQYF.

The genes are TRBV28 and TRBJ2-3; the match to TRBD1 covers 8 bases. The CDR3 has 14 amino acids. Germline-derived CDR1 and CDR2 are MDHEN and SYDVKM. V lost 2 bases, J lost 3 bases, and 1 base stayed unmatched. CDR3: CASSLGQGTDTQYF. The CDR3 coding sequence is TGTGCCAGCAGTTTAGGACAGGGAACAGATACGCAGTATTTT.

The chain combines TRBV7-2 with TRBJ2-3, with D possibly matching TRBD1 (7 bases). The germline gives CDR1 SGHTA, CDR2 FQGNSA. V was shortened by 7 bases and J by 2 bases, with 16 bases between the two germline ends. CDR3 length: 15 residues. DNA of the CDR3: TGTGCCAGCACCCAAGGAGGGGGCGCCACAGATACGCAGTATTTT. Translation: CASTQGGGATDTQYF.

The chain links TRBV30 to TRBJ2-1; TRBD2 matches at 7 bases. The V gene's germline CDR1 is GTSNPN and CDR2 SVGIG (reference sequence). This CDR3 comprises 13 residues. J gave up 6 bases and V 5 bases, and 7 bases lay outside the gene matches. The CDR3 reads CAWAGTTSNEQFF. The CDR3 nucleotides read TGTGCCTGGGCCGGGACTACCTCCAATGAGCAGTTCTTC.

The rearrangement joins TRBV30 to TRBJ1-2; 11 bases match TRBD1. The CDR3 extends over 13 amino acids. V gave up 8 bases and J gave up 5 bases; unmatched junction bases: 7. Germline V gene lookup returns CDR1 GTSNPN and CDR2 SVGIG (reference sequence). As DNA, the CDR3 is TGTGCCGGAGGCCGGGACAGGGGGTATGGCTACACCTTC. Protein product: CAGGRDRGYGYTF.

About this clone: The junction differs from germline at one of its ends, possibly a read error. This sequence joins TRBV7-9 and TRBJ2-5; D gene unclear. Germline loops: CDR1 SEHNR, CDR2 FQNEAQ (reference sequence). This CDR3 has 11 residues. CDR3 loop: CSSSSEETQYF. For the CDR3, the DNA is TGTTCCAGCAGTTCCGAGGAGACCCAGTACTTC.

The J gene is TRBJ2-1, the V gene TRBV4-1; 7 bases line up with TRBD1. The V gene end was trimmed by 7 bases and the J gene end by 6 bases; junction bases not matched to a gene: 12. This CDR3 contains 15 residues. From germline, CDR1 is MGHRA and CDR2 YSYEKL. CDR3 region: CASTLDRAPTNEQFF. For the CDR3, the DNA is TGCGCCAGCACCCTAGACAGGGCCCCTACCAATGAGCAGTTCTTC.

The table lists this clone with a few counts. V usage is TRBV5-1 and J usage is TRBJ2-7; D is perhaps TRBD2 (6 bases). Germline V gives CDR1 SGHRS, CDR2 YFSETQ. The V end lost 4 bases, the J end lost 5 bases, and 16 bases lay between the germline ends. This CDR3 is built from 14 residues. For the CDR3, the DNA is TGCGCCAGCAGCATACGACACGGCGGGGACGAGCAGTACTTC. Translation gives CASSIRHGGDEQYF.

V gene TRBV5-4 combines with J gene TRBJ1-2, with D possibly being TRBD1 (6 bases). Trimming shortened V by 6 bases and J by 4 bases, and 22 bases separated the two germline ends. CDR1 is SGHNT and CDR2 is YYREEE in the germline V gene (reference sequence). CDR3 size: 16 residues. The CDR3 loop reads CASTLSLGGASYGYTF. In nucleotides, the CDR3 is TGTGCCAGCACCCTATCCCTAGGGGGGGCCTCCTATGGCTACACCTTC.

This sequence joins TRBV11-3 and TRBJ2-3; 7 bases line up with TRBD1. With 6 bases clipped from V and 0 bases from J, the junction kept 3 bases outside the gene matches. Germline CDR1 is SGHNT and CDR2 is YENEEA. CDR3 length equals 14 residues. For the CDR3, the DNA is TGTGCCAGCAGTTACAGGGGTAGCACAGATACGCAGTATTTT. Its translation is CASSYRGSTDTQYF.